A selection of T cell receptor beta chains follows, all from one sample in a study of Graves' ophthalmopathy and Graves' hyperthyroidism. TCRdb called the multiplex PCR reads again in MiXCR, with one record for every CDR3 protein. Of hundreds of thousands of distinct CDR3 sequences listed, roughly two fifths are singletons. Sequencing input: peripheral blood. The receptor set was obtained from an adult man with Graves' ophthalmopathy. The CDR3 runs from the conserved cysteine through the conserved F or W. D genes are given only for firm matches. Some rows mark clone size as missing; the rest say once, few, many or name a class of expanded clone.

D gene,V gene,clone size,J gene,CDR3 DNA,CDR3 protein
.,TRBV29-1,.,TRBJ1-3,TGCAGTTTAGTGGGGCATGGAAACACCATATATTTT,CSLVGHGNTIYF
.,TRBV6-5,.,TRBJ1-2,TGTGCCAGCAGTTACTCAGTCAGTATCACCAACTATGGCTACACCTTC,CASSYSVSITNYGYTF
.,TRBV19,few,TRBJ2-5,TGTGCCAGTAGTATAGGGGCGGGCGGGCGCGTGACCCAGTACTTC,CASSIGAGGRVTQYF
.,TRBV18,.,TRBJ1-4,TGTGCCAGCTCACGGGGGAACCGGGTTAATGAAAAACTGTTTTTT,CASSRGNRVNEKLFF
.,TRBV7-9,.,TRBJ2-3,TGTGCCAGCAGCCGGGACCGCACAGATACGCAGTATTTT,CASSRDRTDTQYF
.,TRBV7-9,few,TRBJ2-2,TGTGCCAGCAGCTTAGCGGGTATTCCCGGGGAGCTGTTTTTT,CASSLAGIPGELFF
.,TRBV5-1,few,TRBJ2-5,TGCGCCAGCACAGGACATACCCAAGAGACCCAGTACTTC,CASTGHTQETQYF
TRBD1,TRBV19,.,TRBJ2-5,TGTGCCAGCTCAAATACCGGGACAGGGATTGAGACCCAGTACTTC,CASSNTGTGIETQYF
TRBD1,TRBV15,.,TRBJ1-2,TGTGCCACCAGCAACAGACAGGGCTATGGCTACACCTTC,CATSNRQGYGYTF
TRBD1,TRBV25-1,many,TRBJ1-6,TGTGCCAGCAGTGAATACACAGGGGAAAATTCACCCCTCCACTTT,CASSEYTGENSPLHF
.,TRBV25-1,.,TRBJ1-6,TGTGCCAGCAGTTTATCGTCAGGGGTAGGAGGGAATTCACCCCTCCACTTT,CASSLSSGVGGNSPLHF
.,TRBV7-2,many,TRBJ2-6,TGTGCCAGCAGCGGATTAGTGTTTGGCGTCCTGACTTTC,CASSGLVFGVLTF
.,TRBV14,few,TRBJ1-1,TGTGCCAGCAGACAAAATACAGGAAACACTGAAGCTTTCTTT,CASRQNTGNTEAFF
TRBD1,TRBV9,many,TRBJ2-5,TGTGCCAGCAGCGTCGACAGGGCCGGAGAGACCCAGTACTTC,CASSVDRAGETQYF
.,TRBV5-8,many,TRBJ1-2,TGTGCCAGCAGCTTGTACGAGGCTGTGGGTGGCTACACCTTC,CASSLYEAVGGYTF
.,TRBV2,.,TRBJ2-2,TGTGCCAGCAGTGAAATCCGTAGGGACGGGGAGCTGTTTTTT,CASSEIRRDGELFF
.,TRBV25-1,.,TRBJ2-1,TGTGCCAGCAGTGAATTGGGCGATGAGCAGTTCTTC,CASSELGDEQFF
TRBD1,TRBV5-1,.,TRBJ2-7,TGCGCCAGCAGCTTGGCAGGACAGGGAAGGGGAGACAATGAGCAGTACTTC,CASSLAGQGRGDNEQYF
TRBD1,TRBV14,.,TRBJ1-6,TGTGCCAGCAGCCCAGTCAGCAAAGAGGGGGCCTATTCACCCCTCCACTTT,CASSPVSKEGAYSPLHF
.,TRBV15,many,TRBJ1-6,TGTGCCACCAGCAGAGATTACAGGGTCAGGGATTCACCCCTCCACTTT,CATSRDYRVRDSPLHF
.,TRBV2,few,TRBJ1-4,TGTGCCAGCAGGGATCCGGGGGGAGAAAAACTGTTTTTT,CASRDPGGEKLFF
.,TRBV29-1,.,TRBJ2-3,TGCAGCGTTGGACAGGCAAGGAGTCTCGCAGATACGCAGTATTTT,CSVGQARSLADTQYF
TRBD1,TRBV20-1,few,TRBJ2-7,TGCAGTGCCGAAGGACAGGGCTACTCCTACGAGCAGTACTTC,CSAEGQGYSYEQYF